One sample yielded the 30 T cell receptor beta chains listed below, sequenced in a study of human T cells and chemical hapten exposure. Time point meaning: patch test 1, 2 weeks after DPC sensitization. Treatment described: therapeutic diphenylcyclopropenone sensitization with weekly scalp DPC. MiXCR, run by TCRdb on the RACE reads, gives a single entry per CDR3 protein. In the table there are over 75,000 distinct CDR3 sequences, about 7.5% of which are singletons. This specimen consisted of whole blood, obtained in connection with sensitization to the hapten diphenylcyclopropenone (DPC). Receptor source: a woman aged 25 to 45 with alopecia areata. Some clones in this sample may be carry-over from other donors' samples.

The sample holds many counts of this clonotype. The V gene is TRBV5-1, the J gene TRBJ2-3; 8 bases are shared with TRBD1. Germline lookup yields CDR1 SGHRS and CDR2 YFSETQ. The length of the CDR3 is 14 residues. The V segment lost 1 base and the J segment 4 bases; nucleotides outside the gene matches: 2. CDR3 nucleotides: TGCGCCAGCAGCTTGCAGGGGGCCTCAGATACGCAGTATTTT. Protein sequence: CASSLQGASDTQYF. The whole variable domain, remainder taken from reference TRBV5-1 and TRBJ2-3, is KAGVTQTPRYLIKTRGQQVTLSCSPISGHRSVSWYQQTPGQGLQFLFEYFSETQRNKGNFPGRFSGRQFSNSRSEMNVSTLELGDSALYLCASSLQGASDTQYFGPGTRLTVL.

This clonotype came up a few times. The chain couples TRBV6-5 to TRBJ1-4; 7 nucleotides match TRBD1. Germline CDR1 MNHEY, CDR2 SVGAGI. The junction had 8 bases not matched to a gene; V was cut back by 6 bases and J by 4 bases. The CDR3 is 15 amino acids. DNA of the CDR3: TGTGCCAGCAGGAAGGGGACAGCAATTAATGAAAAACTGTTTTTT. It translates to CASRKGTAINEKLFF.

This clonotype was seen many times. The chain carries TRBV6-6 and TRBJ2-3; D is unclear. The CDR3 covers 17 residues. Germline V gives CDR1 MNHNY, CDR2 SVGAGI (reference sequence). Trimming shortened V by 6 bases and J by 0 bases, and 19 bases separated the two germline ends. This CDR3 reads CASRQIATRVSTDTQYF. DNA of the CDR3: TGTGCCAGCAGGCAAATAGCTACGCGCGTGAGCACAGATACGCAGTATTTT.

The sample holds a few counts of this clonotype. The chain carries TRBV7-9 and TRBJ1-1; TRBD1 might be the D (5 bases). Trimming took 5 bases from V and 4 from J, leaving 11 bases between them. Germline V CDR1 and CDR2: SEHNR, FQNEAQ (reference sequence). The CDR3 consists of 13 residues. Written as DNA, the CDR3 is TGTGCCAGCAGCGGGGACTTGGGCACTGAAGCTTTCTTT. Its protein product is CASSGDLGTEAFF.

Ten or more counts support this clonotype. This chain connects TRBV6-5 to TRBJ2-1, with 16 bases identical to TRBD2. The V gene end was trimmed by 6 bases and the J gene end by 14 bases; junction bases not matched to a gene: 10. The CDR3 is made up of 15 amino acids. CDR1 and CDR2 from the germline V gene are MNHEY and SVGAGI. CDR3 amino acids: CASRLGTSGGGTEFF. The CDR3 nucleotides are TGTGCCAGCAGACTTGGGACTAGCGGGGGGGGTACAGAGTTCTTC.

This clonotype appeared once. The chain couples TRBV6-5 to TRBJ1-6; a possible D gene is TRBD1 (6 bases). This CDR3 has 15 amino acids. V lost 0 bases and J 11 bases, leaving 14 bases between the germline ends. The germline V gene has CDR1 MNHEY and CDR2 SVGAGI. The chain's CDR3 is CASSYSGGAGAPLHF. The CDR3 nucleotides read TGTGCCAGCAGTTACTCGGGGGGGGCCGGTGCACCCCTCCACTTT.

This clonotype has a count of ten or more. V is TRBV7-3 and J is TRBJ2-7; TRBD1 matches 9 bases. This CDR3 has 13 amino acids. The V gene's germline CDR1 is SGHTA and CDR2 FQGTGA. J gave up 5 bases and V 5 bases, and 4 bases lay outside the gene matches. CDR3 DNA sequence: TGTGCCAGCAGCGTCGACAGGGGGAACGAGCAGTACTTC. Its protein product is CASSVDRGNEQYF.

This clonotype came up a few times. The rearrangement joins TRBV6-2 or TRBV6-3 to TRBJ2-1, with TRBD2 identical over 9 bases. Looked up from germline, CDR1 is MNHEY and CDR2 is SVGEGT. Unmatched junction bases numbered 14, after V lost 4 bases and J lost 4 bases. The CDR3 extends over 18 amino acids. The CDR3, as DNA: TGTGCCAGCAGTTGGCGGGGGGGACTCTCCGTTCTATACAATGAGCAGTTCTTC. This codes for CASSWRGGLSVLYNEQFF.

The chain combines TRBV6-6 with TRBJ1-4; weak D call: TRBD1 (5 bases). The CDR3 sequence is 17 residues long. CDR1 and CDR2 (germline): MNHNY, SVGAGI (reference sequence). The V end lost 5 bases, the J end lost 3 bases, and 19 bases lay between the germline ends. CDR3 coding DNA: TGTGCCAGCAGTCCGCAAGGAGGGGAGGTGGCTAATGAAAAACTGTTTTTT. It is translated as CASSPQGGEVANEKLFF.

This clonotype was seen only a few times. This chain links TRBV12-3 or TRBV12-4 with TRBJ2-3, with D hard to call. The CDR3 runs to 14 residues. Trimming removed 1 base from V and 2 bases from J, with 7 bases in between. Here the CDR3 reads CASSLVIFTDTQYF. The DNA of the CDR3 is TGTGCCAGCAGTTTAGTCATATTCACAGATACGCAGTATTTT.

The chain carries TRBV6-2 or TRBV6-3 and TRBJ1-5; TRBD1 is a possible D gene (6 bases). CDR1 MNHEY and CDR2 SVGEGT come from the germline V gene. This CDR3 region has 15 residues. The ends were cut back, 0 bases at V and 6 bases at J, with 12 bases in the middle. CDR3 sequence reads: CASSYSAGEGQPQHF. CDR3 DNA sequence: TGTGCCAGCAGTTACTCAGCAGGGGAGGGTCAGCCCCAGCATTTT.

V is TRBV5-6 and J is TRBJ1-1; perhaps TRBD1 as D (6 bases). The germline V gene has CDR1 SGHDT and CDR2 YYEEEE. The CDR3 extends over 14 amino acids. The V end was cut by 5 bases, the J end by 1 base, with 12 bases between. Written as DNA, the CDR3 is TGTGCCAGCAGAGCGGGACACCCGAACACTGAAGCTTTCTTT. It codes for CASRAGHPNTEAFF.

This clonotype was recorded many times. This chain joins TRBV18 and TRBJ1-1; D perhaps matches TRBD1 (5 bases). CDR3 length: 14 residues. V was pared by 5 bases and J by 4 bases, with 14 bases between. Germline lookup yields CDR1 KGHSH and CDR2 LQKENI. In nucleotides, the CDR3 is TGTGCCAGCTCAAAGACAGATAGCGGCACTGAAGCTTTCTTT. This translates into CASSKTDSGTEAFF.

This clonotype has ten or more counts. The CDR3 loop reads CASSNQGTEAFF. The CDR3 region has the DNA TGTGCCAGCAGTAATCAGGGAACTGAAGCTTTCTTT. The chain couples TRBV2 to TRBJ1-1; perhaps TRBD1 as D (5 bases). CDR3 length: 12 residues. Germline CDR1 SNHLY, CDR2 FYNNEI. The V end was cut by 5 bases, the J end by 5 bases, with 9 bases between.

On this clonotype itself: A clone one base away is much larger, so this may be a read error. The chain couples TRBV27 to TRBJ2-7; D is unclear. CDR1 and CDR2 from the germline V gene are MNHEY and SMNVEV (reference sequence). This CDR3 is 16 amino acids long. Written as DNA, the CDR3 is TGTGCCAGCAGTGTTGCCTCCCGCCCAAGCTCCGACGAGCAGTACTTC. This translates into CASSVASRPSSDEQYF.

This clonotype was recorded many times. This chain joins TRBV7-3 and TRBJ2-7, with TRBD1 matching 9 bases. Per germline, CDR1 SGHTA and CDR2 FQGTGA. The CDR3 has 14 residues. With 5 bases clipped from V and 6 bases from J, the junction kept 8 bases outside the gene matches. The CDR3 DNA reads as TGTGCCAGCAGCACGAACGGACAGGGGAGCGAGCAGTACTTC. It encodes CASSTNGQGSEQYF. The whole variable domain, filled in from reference TRBV7-3 and TRBJ2-7, reads GAGVSQTPSNKVTEKGKYVELRCDPISGHTALYWYRQSLGQGPEFLIYFQGTGAADDSGLPNDRFFAVRPEGSVSTLKIQRTERGDSAVYLCASSTNGQGSEQYFGPGTRLTVT.

In this sample, this clonotype turned up a few times. The chain recombines TRBV11-1 with TRBJ1-4; tentative D call: TRBD1 (6 bases). The CDR3 totals 16 residues. Trimming stripped 3 bases from V and 5 bases from J, with 16 bases between. Germline values: CDR1 SGHAT, CDR2 FQDESV (reference sequence). For the CDR3, the DNA is TGTGCCAGCAGCTTCAGACCGGGACAAAGCAATGAAAAACTGTTTTTT. Its translation is CASSFRPGQSNEKLFF.

The V and J genes are TRBV20-1 and TRBJ1-5; 7 positions agree with TRBD1. The V segment lost 5 bases and the J segment 2 bases; nucleotides outside the gene matches: 6. Germline assignment: CDR1 DFQATT and CDR2 SNEGSKA (reference sequence). The CDR3 has 14 residues. The DNA for the CDR3 is TGCAGTGCTGGACAGGTATACGGCAATCAGCCCCAGCATTTT. Its translation is CSAGQVYGNQPQHF.

The V and J genes are TRBV7-9 and TRBJ1-1; the match to TRBD1 covers 9 bases. The J segment lost 6 bases and the V segment lost 4 bases, leaving 3 bases of the junction unmatched. Germline-derived CDR1 and CDR2 are SEHNR and FQNEAQ (reference sequence). The CDR3 totals 13 residues. The CDR3 bases are TGTGCCAGCAGCTCAGGGACAGGGCCTGAAGCTTTCTTT. Translation gives CASSSGTGPEAFF.

This clonotype was counted at least ten times. J is TRBJ2-7 and V is TRBV12-3 or TRBV12-4; either TRBD1 or TRBD2 may fit D (5 bases each). V lost 5 bases, J lost 7 bases, and 12 bases lay in between. This CDR3 spans 12 amino acids. The DNA of the CDR3 is TGTGCCAGCAGTCCATCCGGGGCGGAGCAGTACTTC. Protein: CASSPSGAEQYF.

This clonotype was seen many times. V and J are TRBV12-3 or TRBV12-4 and TRBJ1-1; unclear D gene. V lost 6 bases and J 0 bases, leaving 11 bases between the germline ends. The CDR3 covers 14 residues. CDR3 amino acids: CASSNGELNTEAFF. The CDR3, as DNA: TGTGCCAGCAGCAACGGAGAGCTGAACACTGAAGCTTTCTTT.

This clonotype was seen only a few times. The chain combines TRBV9 with TRBJ1-2; D unresolved. The CDR3 runs 14 residues. CDR1 and CDR2 from the germline V gene are SGDLS and YYNGEE. Deletions cut 3 bases from V and 3 bases from J, with 12 bases between. The CDR3: CASSDNTAYYGYTF. DNA for the CDR3: TGTGCCAGCAGCGATAACACAGCCTACTATGGCTACACCTTC. The full variable domain, completed using reference TRBV9 and TRBJ1-2, is DSGVTQTPKHLITATGQRVTLRCSPRSGDLSVYWYQQSLDQGLQFLIQYYNGEERAKGNILERFSAQQFPDLHSELNLSSLELGDSALYFCASSDNTAYYGYTFGSGTRLTVV.

This clonotype occurred many times. The chain employs TRBV4-1 and TRBJ1-6; D unclear. V lost 1 base and J lost 5, with 15 bases in between. Looked up from germline, CDR1 is MGHRA and CDR2 is YSYEKL. This CDR3 comprises 17 residues. CDR3 DNA sequence: TGCGCCAGCAGCCAAGCGAGGGCTCCTGGGGATAATTCACCCCTCCACTTT. Amino acid sequence: CASSQARAPGDNSPLHF.

The chain has TRBV3-1 and TRBJ2-3; 8 positions agree with TRBD2. Germline lookup yields CDR1 LGHDT and CDR2 YNNKEL (reference sequence). The CDR3 sequence is 15 residues long. V was pared by 6 bases and J by 4 bases, with 9 bases of the junction left unmatched. The CDR3: CASSLVSGAPDTQYF. CDR3 sequence (DNA): TGTGCCAGCAGTCTTGTTAGCGGGGCACCAGATACGCAGTATTTT.

Only a few counts were recorded for this clonotype. This chain uses TRBV18 with TRBJ1-4; D gene unclear. The CDR3 runs to 13 residues. Deletions cut 3 bases from V and 8 bases from J, with 10 bases between. Germline CDR1 is KGHSH and CDR2 is LQKENI. The DNA of the CDR3 is TGTGCCAGCTCACCGGGCCAGAGAGAAAAACTGTTTTTT. This sequence encodes CASSPGQREKLFF.

Ten or more counts support this clonotype. The chain couples TRBV20-1 to TRBJ1-2; D gene unclear. Germline CDR1 DFQATT, CDR2 SNEGSKA (reference sequence). There are 12 residues in the CDR3. V lost 3 bases and J lost 4, with 9 bases in between. CDR3 sequence reads: CSASLLGYGYTF. Here the CDR3 DNA reads TGCAGTGCTAGTTTACTGGGCTATGGCTACACCTTC.

As for this clonotype: A clone one base away is much larger, so this may be a read error. The chain links TRBV28 to TRBJ2-7; perhaps D is TRBD1 or TRBD2 (5 bases each). Germline V gene sequence: CDR1 MDHEN, CDR2 SYDVKM. V lost 1 base, J lost 5 bases, and 27 bases lay in between. The CDR3 contains 19 residues. CDR3 sequence (DNA): TGTGCCAGCAGTTTATTTTACCTAAATCGAGGGACGCCGAACGACGAGCAGTACTTC. Translating it yields CASSLFYLNRGTPNDEQYF.

This clonotype was counted at least ten times. The CDR3 loop is CSASQGAGANVLTF. The CDR3 nucleotides read TGCAGTGCGTCACAGGGGGCTGGGGCCAACGTCCTGACTTTC. V gene TRBV20-1 combines with J gene TRBJ2-6; 8 nucleotides line up with TRBD1. Germline V gene data show CDR1 as DFQATT and CDR2 as SNEGSKA (reference sequence). CDR3 length: 14 amino acids. Trimming took 6 bases from V and 2 from J; bases not matched to a gene: 3.

The chain uses TRBV29-1 and TRBJ2-1, with 13 bases identical to TRBD2. Germline loops: CDR1 SQVTM, CDR2 ANQGSEA. V lost 2 bases, J lost 9 bases, and 1 base stayed unmatched. CDR3 length: 13 residues. The CDR3 region has the DNA TGCAGCGTTGAAACTAGCGGGGGGGTTGAGCAGTTCTTC. Its translation: CSVETSGGVEQFF.

This chain joins TRBV16 and TRBJ2-3; D remains ambiguous. V was shortened by 4 bases and J by 4 bases, with 6 bases between the two germline ends. The CDR3 spans 12 residues. Germline loops: CDR1 KGHSY, CDR2 FQNENV. CDR3 protein: CASSRCPDTQYF. The CDR3 DNA follows: TGTGCCAGCAGCCGGTGTCCAGATACGCAGTATTTT.